The rows below give T cell receptor beta chains drawn from one sample of a study of post-analysis software for immune sequencing data. TCRdb analysed the PCR reads with MiXCR anew, one entry per CDR3 protein. The profile shows hundreds of thousands of distinct CDR3 sequences, about 57% of them singletons. Material for sequencing was blood. Receptors originate from a girl aged 5-17 years with multiple sclerosis. Both conserved end residues are part of each CDR3. D genes are given only for firm matches. Only part of the rows carry a size: once, few, many, or a class if the clone is expanded.

J: TRBJ1-2
V: TRBV20-1
size: .
D: TRBD1
CDR3: CSAPQGYYGGYTF
DNA: TGCAGTGCTCCACAGGGGTACTACGGTGGCTACACCTTC

J: TRBJ2-6
V: TRBV5-1
size: few
D: .
CDR3: CASNLGSGANVLTF
DNA: TGCGCCAGCAACCTGGGCTCTGGGGCCAACGTCCTGACTTTC

J: TRBJ2-5
V: TRBV15
size: .
D: TRBD2
CDR3: CATSRGLGLAGGYQETQYF
DNA: TGTGCCACCAGCAGAGGATTGGGACTAGCGGGGGGGTACCAAGAGACCCAGTACTTC

J: TRBJ2-1
V: TRBV9
size: .
D: .
CDR3: CASSAQWGGNEQFF
DNA: TGTGCCAGCAGCGCCCAGTGGGGGGGCAACGAGCAGTTCTTC

J: TRBJ2-1
V: TRBV20-1
size: few
D: .
CDR3: CSARELTYNEQFF
DNA: TGCAGTGCTAGAGAATTAACCTACAATGAGCAGTTCTTC

J: TRBJ2-5
V: TRBV5-1
size: .
D: TRBD2
CDR3: CASSLAPSGGQETQYF
DNA: TGCGCCAGCAGCTTGGCGCCTAGCGGGGGACAAGAGACCCAGTACTTC

J: TRBJ2-7
V: TRBV5-1
size: .
D: .
CDR3: CASSLGDGRRDEQYF
DNA: TGCGCCAGCAGCTTAGGTGACGGCCGTCGGGACGAGCAGTACTTC

J: TRBJ2-7
V: TRBV20-1
size: .
D: .
CDR3: CSAANPLGSDEQYF
DNA: TGCAGTGCTGCTAACCCCCTCGGGAGCGACGAGCAGTACTTC

J: TRBJ2-1
V: TRBV12-3/TRBV12-4
size: .
D: TRBD2
CDR3: CASSLLSGGDNEQFF
DNA: TGTGCCAGCAGTTTATTGAGCGGGGGAGACAATGAGCAGTTCTTC

J: TRBJ2-7
V: TRBV20-1
size: few
D: .
CDR3: CSARDPQLPYEQYF
DNA: TGCAGTGCTAGAGATCCCCAACTTCCTTACGAGCAGTACTTC

J: TRBJ2-3
V: TRBV3-1
size: few
D: .
CDR3: CASSQVASRDTQYF
DNA: TGTGCCAGCAGCCAAGTAGCTAGCAGGGATACGCAGTATTTT

J: TRBJ2-1
V: TRBV6-1
size: few
D: .
CDR3: CASSTPKPSGGYNEQFF
DNA: TGTGCCAGCAGTACCCCCAAACCGTCCGGGGGCTACAATGAGCAGTTCTTC

J: TRBJ2-7
V: TRBV12-5
size: .
D: .
CDR3: CASGLQDGYEQYF
DNA: TGTGCTAGTGGGCTACAGGATGGGTACGAGCAGTACTTC

J: TRBJ2-7
V: TRBV5-1
size: .
D: .
CDR3: CASSFPHDREQGGPVSYEQYF
DNA: TGCGCCAGCAGCTTCCCCCACGATCGGGAGCAGGGGGGACCGGTGTCCTACGAGCAGTACTTC

J: TRBJ2-5
V: TRBV6-5
size: .
D: .
CDR3: CASNRPGGRETQYF
DNA: TGTGCCAGCAACCGACCCGGAGGTCGAGAGACCCAGTACTTC

J: TRBJ2-7
V: TRBV12-3/TRBV12-4
size: .
D: .
CDR3: CASSLATGQRVSEQYF
DNA: TGTGCCAGCAGTTTAGCGACAGGACAGCGGGTTTCCGAGCAGTACTTC

J: TRBJ2-6
V: TRBV24-1
size: .
D: .
CDR3: CATSPNPGSGANVLTF
DNA: TGTGCCACCAGTCCGAATCCCGGCTCTGGGGCCAACGTCCTGACTTTC

J: TRBJ2-5
V: TRBV15
size: few
D: .
CDR3: CATSRQPVKETQYF
DNA: TGTGCCACCAGCAGACAACCCGTTAAAGAGACCCAGTACTTC

J: TRBJ1-1
V: TRBV29-1
size: .
D: TRBD1
CDR3: CSVYTGTANTEAFF
DNA: TGCAGCGTTTACACCGGGACAGCGAACACTGAAGCTTTCTTT

J: TRBJ1-5
V: TRBV28
size: .
D: .
CDR3: CASSPSGEGYNQPQHF
DNA: TGTGCCAGCAGCCCTTCGGGGGAGGGTTACAATCAGCCCCAGCATTTT

J: TRBJ2-1
V: TRBV5-1
size: few
D: .
CDR3: CAVARGENEQFF
DNA: TGCGCAGTAGCCAGGGGAGAGAATGAGCAGTTCTTC

J: TRBJ2-3
V: TRBV29-1
size: .
D: .
CDR3: CSVAQQIPSDTQYF
DNA: TGCAGCGTTGCACAACAGATCCCATCAGATACGCAGTATTTT

J: TRBJ2-5
V: TRBV7-2
size: .
D: .
CDR3: CASSYPNGEQYF
DNA: TGTGCCAGCAGCTACCCTAATGGGGAGCAGTACTTC

J: TRBJ2-3
V: TRBV5-1
size: .
D: .
CDR3: CASSDSGGADTQYF
DNA: TGTGCCAGCAGCGACAGTGGAGGAGCAGATACGCAGTATTTT

J: TRBJ2-4
V: TRBV5-4
size: .
D: .
CDR3: CASSFGTPLAKNIQYF
DNA: TGTGCCAGCAGCTTCGGGACACCATTAGCCAAAAACATTCAGTACTTC

J: TRBJ2-6
V: TRBV5-1
size: .
D: .
CDR3: CASSLDAMGSGANVLTF
DNA: TGCGCCAGCAGCTTGGATGCGATGGGCTCTGGGGCCAACGTCCTGACTTTC

J: TRBJ1-3
V: TRBV12-3/TRBV12-4
size: .
D: .
CDR3: CASSLGPSGNTIYF
DNA: TGTGCCAGCAGTTTGGGGCCCTCTGGAAACACCATATATTTT

J: TRBJ1-2
V: TRBV12-3/TRBV12-4
size: .
D: .
CDR3: CASSFSGNRGYTF
DNA: TGTGCCAGCAGTTTTAGTGGGAACAGGGGCTACACCTTC

J: TRBJ2-3
V: TRBV6-6
size: .
D: .
CDR3: CASSFLQLERTDTQYF
DNA: TGTGCCAGCAGTTTTCTACAACTTGAGCGAACAGATACGCAGTATTTT

J: TRBJ2-1
V: TRBV5-6
size: .
D: TRBD2
CDR3: CASSLGVLAGDAYNEQFF
DNA: TGTGCCAGCAGCTTGGGGGTATTAGCGGGGGATGCCTACAATGAGCAGTTCTTC